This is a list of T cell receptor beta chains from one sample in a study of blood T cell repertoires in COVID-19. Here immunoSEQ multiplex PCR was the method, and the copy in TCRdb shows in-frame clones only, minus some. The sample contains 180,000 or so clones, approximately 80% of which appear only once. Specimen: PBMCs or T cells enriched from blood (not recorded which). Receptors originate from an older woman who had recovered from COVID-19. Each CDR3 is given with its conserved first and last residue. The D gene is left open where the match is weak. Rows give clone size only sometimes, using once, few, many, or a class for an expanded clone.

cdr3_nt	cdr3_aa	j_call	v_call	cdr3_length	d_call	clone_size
TGTGCCAGCAGCTCCTACGGGGGGGCGGCCACCGGGGAGCTGTTTTTT	CASSSYGGAATGELFF	TRBJ2-2	TRBV5-4	16	TRBD2	.
TGCAGCGTTAGCTACTACAATGAGCAGTTCTTC	CSVSYYNEQFF	TRBJ2-1	TRBV29-1	11	.	.
TGTGCCAGCAGTGGCGGGTTCCGGGAGGGTAATGAGCAGTTCTTC	CASSGGFREGNEQFF	TRBJ2-1	TRBV2	15	TRBD2	.
TGCAGCGTAGCCGGGACAGGGACCGAGCAGTACTTC	CSVAGTGTEQYF	TRBJ2-7	TRBV29-1	12	TRBD1	few
TGTGCCACCAGCAGACCCGGGGGTCCCCAAGGAGATACGCAGTATTTT	CATSRPGGPQGDTQYF	TRBJ2-3	TRBV15	16	.	.
TGCGCCAGCAGAGTGGGGACAGCAACTAATGAAAAACTGTTTTTT	CASRVGTATNEKLFF	TRBJ1-4	TRBV5-1	15	TRBD1	.
TGTGCCAGCAGCCCATATTATGGCACCACTGAAGCTTTCTTT	CASSPYYGTTEAFF	TRBJ1-1	TRBV9	14	.	.
TGTGCCAGCAGTTCACGTTCCGGGACACGACCCCCCCTCCACTTT	CASSSRSGTRPPLHF	TRBJ1-6	TRBV27	15	.	.
TGTGCCAGTAGTGACTTCGACAGGGGGCCTGAAAAACTGTTTTTT	CASSDFDRGPEKLFF	TRBJ1-4	TRBV19	15	TRBD1	once
TGTGCCAGCAGTTTGGGGGGGTGGCGGGAAGAGACCCAGTACTTC	CASSLGGWREETQYF	TRBJ2-5	TRBV27	15	TRBD2	.
TGTGCCAGCAGCACCACCCTATGGAACACTGAAGCTTTCTTT	CASSTTLWNTEAFF	TRBJ1-1	TRBV21-1	14	.	.
TGCGCCAGCAGCCAAGGGGGACACACAGGGAGAGGAAACACCATATATTTT	CASSQGGHTGRGNTIYF	TRBJ1-3	TRBV4-1	17	.	.
TGTGCCAGCTCACCACTTGACCCCGCAGGCTCCTACGAGCAGTACTTC	CASSPLDPAGSYEQYF	TRBJ2-7	TRBV18	16	.	.
TGTGCCAGCAGCCGGGCCTTGGCGGGGGAGCAGTACTTC	CASSRALAGEQYF	TRBJ2-7	TRBV3-1/TRBV3-2	13	.	.
TGCGCCAGCACCGATCTGGGGGGAGAATCTTCACCCCTCCACTTT	CASTDLGGESSPLHF	TRBJ1-6	TRBV5-1	15	.	.
TGTGCCAGCAGCCCGCGGCTTTACAATGAGCAGTTCTTC	CASSPRLYNEQFF	TRBJ2-1	TRBV14	13	.	.
TGTGCCAGCAGGACAGGGGGGACCGGGGAGCTGTTTTTT	CASRTGGTGELFF	TRBJ2-2	TRBV6-5	13	TRBD1	few
TGCGCCAGCAGCTTCGGATCAGTCCTCAAGACAGGGTACGCTTATAATTCACCCCTCCACTTT	CASSFGSVLKTGYAYNSPLHF	TRBJ1-6	TRBV5-1	21	TRBD1	.
TGTGCCAGCGGGTGGGGCAGAAGCTCTGGGGCCAACGTCCTGACTTTC	CASGWGRSSGANVLTF	TRBJ2-6	TRBV2	16	.	.
TGTGCCAGTAGTATGCGGGGTTATGGGGCCAACGTCCTGACTTTC	CASSMRGYGANVLTF	TRBJ2-6	TRBV19	15	.	once
TGTGCCAGCAGCCCGGAGGGTAGCGGCCGGCTCGAGCAGTACTTC	CASSPEGSGRLEQYF	TRBJ2-7	TRBV3-1/TRBV3-2	15	.	few
TGTGCCAGCAGCTTAGGAGCGGGGGGGCCGGATGAGCAGTTCTTC	CASSLGAGGPDEQFF	TRBJ2-1	TRBV7-9	15	TRBD2	.
TGTGCCAGCATTGGGGACAGCCAAGAGACCCAGTACTTC	CASIGDSQETQYF	TRBJ2-5	TRBV2	13	TRBD1	.
TGTGCCAGCAGCTTGGATCCCGATTCACCCCTCCACTTT	CASSLDPDSPLHF	TRBJ1-6	TRBV5-4	13	.	.
TGCGCCAGCAGCCTCAGGGGCGGGGGGACAGATACGCAGTATTTT	CASSLRGGGTDTQYF	TRBJ2-3	TRBV5-1	15	TRBD2	.
TGTGCCACCACCCCAACTAGCGGAGCGACCACCTACAATGAGCAGTTCTTC	CATTPTSGATTYNEQFF	TRBJ2-1	TRBV10-3	17	TRBD2	.
TGCGCCAGCAGCCAGGACAGGGCTAGCACAGATACGCAGTATTTT	CASSQDRASTDTQYF	TRBJ2-3	TRBV5-1	15	TRBD1	.
TGTGCCATCACCCTGTATCGGACAGGTCTGTTT	CAITLYRTGLF	TRBJ1-3	TRBV10-3	11	TRBD1	.
TGTGCCAGCAGTGCCCCCCAACATAGTTCGACAGGGGCAACAGATACGCAGTATTTT	CASSAPQHSSTGATDTQYF	TRBJ2-3	TRBV27	19	TRBD1	.
TGTGCCAGCAGCAGAGGACAGCAAAACACTGAAGCTTTCTTT	CASSRGQQNTEAFF	TRBJ1-1	TRBV5-6	14	.	once
TGTGCCAGCAGTTTATCGGGGGGGAGGACCTACGAGCAGTACTTC	CASSLSGGRTYEQYF	TRBJ2-7	TRBV28	15	TRBD2	once
TGTGCCAGCAGCTATGAGGGACAGTATAATTCACCCCTCCACTTT	CASSYEGQYNSPLHF	TRBJ1-6	TRBV7-9	15	TRBD1	.
TGCGCCAGCAGCCAAGGAGAGGGCTCCTACGAGCAGTACTTC	CASSQGEGSYEQYF	TRBJ2-7	TRBV5-1	14	.	.
TGTGCCAGCAGCCAAGATGGGACAGGGGTTGACTATGGCTACACCTTC	CASSQDGTGVDYGYTF	TRBJ1-2	TRBV4-2	16	TRBD1	few
TGCGCCAGCAGCTCAGGATCAGGGGGTATAACCTACGAGCAGTACTTC	CASSSGSGGITYEQYF	TRBJ2-7	TRBV5-1	16	TRBD1	.
TGCGCCAGCAGCTTGGGACAGAAGAATGAAAAACTGTTTTTT	CASSLGQKNEKLFF	TRBJ1-4	TRBV5-1	14	.	.
TGTGCAGGCGGGGTGTCAAGCTCCTACGAGCAGTACTTC	CAGGVSSSYEQYF	TRBJ2-7	TRBV2	13	.	.
TGCGCCAGCAGCTTGGCCCCGTCCTACGAGCAGTACTTC	CASSLAPSYEQYF	TRBJ2-7	TRBV5-1	13	.	.
TGTGCCACCAGTGATGGACAGGGACGGAATTCACCCCTCCACTTT	CATSDGQGRNSPLHF	TRBJ1-6	TRBV24-1	15	TRBD1	.
TGTGCCAGCAGCGATCGGCGGGGGGCAAGTGGCTACACCTTC	CASSDRRGASGYTF	TRBJ1-2	TRBV2	14	.	.
TGTGCCAGCAGGTTTCCGGGACTCTACAATGAGCAGTTCTTC	CASRFPGLYNEQFF	TRBJ2-1	TRBV6-5	14	.	.
TGTGCCTGGAGTGAAGGGACAGTCTCCGAGCAGTACTTC	CAWSEGTVSEQYF	TRBJ2-7	TRBV30	13	TRBD1	.
TGTGCCAGCAGCCCGGGAGTCTCGGTTGGCTACACCTTC	CASSPGVSVGYTF	TRBJ1-2	TRBV11-2	13	.	.
TGTGCCAGCAGTCTGGGACAGAACTACGAGCAGTACTTC	CASSLGQNYEQYF	TRBJ2-7	TRBV12-3/TRBV12-4	13	TRBD1	.
TGTGCCATCAGGGACAGGGTGGGAGAGACCCAGTACTTC	CAIRDRVGETQYF	TRBJ2-5	TRBV10-3	13	TRBD1	.
TGTGCCAGCAGCCATCCTGGCCTGGTCGCTGGACTCCCGGGCGCCGAGCAGTACTTC	CASSHPGLVAGLPGAEQYF	TRBJ2-7	TRBV7-9	19	.	.
TGTGCCAGCAGCCAAACTAGCGGGCTAACCTACGAGCAGTACTTC	CASSQTSGLTYEQYF	TRBJ2-7	TRBV5-6	15	TRBD2	.
TGTGCCAGTAGCCCCCGGCAGGGGTCGGTTGAAAAACTGTTTTTT	CASSPRQGSVEKLFF	TRBJ1-4	TRBV19	15	.	.
TGTGCCAGCAGGTGGGGCGGAGAGACCCAGTACTTC	CASRWGGETQYF	TRBJ2-5	TRBV6-5	12	.	.
TGTGCTAGTGGATCGACACCTCCCTACGAGCAGTACTTC	CASGSTPPYEQYF	TRBJ2-7	TRBV12-5	13	.	.